This T cell receptor beta chain comes out of a study of blood T cells in healthy people across ages. Study overall: Template-switching capture recovered about one barcoded beta molecule per two T cells. Notes on the study in general: The diversity estimates, figures obtained from one million T cells, were considered underestimates. Whereas aged donors had fewer naive CD4+ cells, long-lived donors had more of them and higher diversity.

This clonotype appeared many times. The antigen remains unidentified. With a J-beta primer mix and a sample-barcoded 5' primer, a second PCR ran about 6 to 11 cycles. Through a template-switch adaptor with 12 random nucleotides, each cDNA molecule received a tag. MiXCR was run by TCRdb on the 5' RACE reads, yielding one entry per CDR3 protein. Of more than 800,000 distinct CDR3 sequences listed, about 28% are singletons. The sample consisted of blood. The clonotype comes from a woman of 80 years or more in good health.

CDR3 nucleotide sequence: TGTGCCAGCAGCGCCGCCGTTACGGGGGGGCCCACAGATACGCAGTATTTT. It specifies CASSAAVTGGPTDTQYF. The chain is built from TRBV9 and TRBJ2-3, with 8 nucleotides matching TRBD2. The CDR3 runs 17 residues. Germline CDR1 is SGDLS and CDR2 is YYNGEE. The ends lost 3 bases at V and 2 bases at J; junction bases unmatched: 11.